The rows below give T cell receptor beta chains drawn from one sample of a study of T cells in localized non-small cell lung cancer. Profiling relied on immunoSEQ multiplex PCR, and the TCRdb table lists in-frame clones only, not all of them. The sample holds 1,200 to 1,500 clones; around 23% are singletons and the top ten take less than 20%. Sequenced material: normal lung tissue next to the tumor, taken before any cancer treatment. The receptors derive from a male donor older than 55 with stage III squamous cell lung carcinoma. The CDR3 runs from the conserved cysteine through the conserved F or W. D genes are given only for firm matches. For some rows the clone size is stated as once, few or many, or as a class when expanded; others skip it.

CDR3 DNA,CDR3 protein,CDR3 length,clone size,D gene,J gene,V gene
NA,CASTSGLYSNQPQHF,15,few,NA,TRBJ1-5,TRBV19
TGTGCCAGCCGACACAGGGGGCCATTGGACACTGAAGCTTTCTTT,CASRHRGPLDTEAFF,15,NA,TRBD1,TRBJ1-1,TRBV18
TGTGCCTGGAGTGTAGGGCTGCCAGAGACCCAGTACTTC,CAWSVGLPETQYF,13,NA,NA,TRBJ2-5,TRBV30
TGTGCCAGCAGACGCGGGGCAGGGGTTACGGACTATGGCTACACCTTC,CASRRGAGVTDYGYTF,16,few,NA,TRBJ1-2,TRBV11-3
TGTGCCAGCAGCCCCTCTGGAAACACCATATATTTT,CASSPSGNTIYF,12,NA,NA,TRBJ1-3,TRBV14
TGTGCTAGTGGCCAGCAGGGGGGAGAAGCTTTCTTT,CASGQQGGEAFF,12,few,TRBD1,TRBJ1-1,TRBV12-5
TGTGCCTGGAGTAAGGTAGCGGATACGCAGTATTTT,CAWSKVADTQYF,12,NA,NA,TRBJ2-3,TRBV30
TGTGCCAGCACCCGAGGTCCGGGGGTATACAATGAGCAGTTCTTC,CASTRGPGVYNEQFF,15,few,NA,TRBJ2-1,TRBV11-3
TGCGCCAGCAGCCTCCGGACAGGACCTACGGGCAATGAGCAGTTCTTC,CASSLRTGPTGNEQFF,16,NA,TRBD1,TRBJ2-1,TRBV5-1
TGTGCCAGCAGTGCAGAACGCCGGACAGGGGACGTACTGAACACTGAAGCTTTCTTT,CASSAERRTGDVLNTEAFF,19,NA,TRBD1,TRBJ1-1,TRBV9
TGTGCCAGCAGCGTAGGGCAGGCGGAGACCCAGTACTTC,CASSVGQAETQYF,13,NA,NA,TRBJ2-5,TRBV9
TGTGCCGTCGGGACTACCACTAGAGGAAGCAATCAGCCCCAGCATTTT,CAVGTTTRGSNQPQHF,16,few,NA,TRBJ1-5,TRBV6-8
TGCGCCAGCAGCACTGCCGGGGACCGCACAGATACGCAGTATTTT,CASSTAGDRTDTQYF,15,NA,NA,TRBJ2-3,TRBV5-1
TGTGCCAGCAGCGCTACAGGGGCGTCCTATAATTCACCCCTCCACTTT,CASSATGASYNSPLHF,16,few,TRBD1,TRBJ1-6,TRBV9
TGTGCCAGCAGCCCAGGGGCGCCCTACGAGCAGTACTTC,CASSPGAPYEQYF,13,NA,NA,TRBJ2-7,TRBV6-8
TGCGCCAGCAGCCAAGTAGGGGGTAATAGCAATCAGCCCCAGCATTTT,CASSQVGGNSNQPQHF,16,NA,NA,TRBJ1-5,TRBV4-1
TGTGCCAGCAGTGAATGGTCGGGCTGGAACATTCAGTACTTC,CASSEWSGWNIQYF,14,NA,NA,TRBJ2-4,TRBV25-1
TGCGCCAGCAGGGAGGAAGGGGTGTACACTGAAGCTTTCTTT,CASREEGVYTEAFF,14,NA,NA,TRBJ1-1,TRBV5-1
TGTGCCAGCAGCCGGGACAGGGTTAATCAGCCCCAGCATTTT,CASSRDRVNQPQHF,14,few,TRBD1,TRBJ1-5,TRBV11-3
TGTGCCTGGAGTTCTGGACAGGGAGGGAACACCGGGGAGCTGTTTTTT,CAWSSGQGGNTGELFF,16,NA,TRBD1,TRBJ2-2,TRBV30
TGTGCCAGCAGCGTAGGTGGGGGGAGGCCAGATACGCAGTATTTT,CASSVGGGRPDTQYF,15,NA,NA,TRBJ2-3,TRBV9
TGTGCCAGCAGTTACCTGGACAGGGGAGGAGGGTACTATGGCTACACCTTC,CASSYLDRGGGYYGYTF,17,few,TRBD1,TRBJ1-2,TRBV6-8
TGTGCCTGGATGGAGGGACAGGGGATCACCGGGGAGCTGTTTTTT,CAWMEGQGITGELFF,15,NA,TRBD1,TRBJ2-2,TRBV30
TGCGCCAGCAGCCACCTGGACAGGATGAACACTGAAGCTTTCTTT,CASSHLDRMNTEAFF,15,NA,TRBD1,TRBJ1-1,TRBV4-1
TGTGCCTGGAGTGTACTGAGCTCTGGAAACACCATATATTTT,CAWSVLSSGNTIYF,14,few,NA,TRBJ1-3,TRBV30
TGCAGCGTTTCCCCCGGGGGTTCGTCCTACAATGAGCAGTTCTTC,CSVSPGGSSYNEQFF,15,large,NA,TRBJ2-1,TRBV29-1
TGTGCCAGCAACAGGGGGCGCAACACTGAAGCTTTCTTT,CASNRGRNTEAFF,13,NA,TRBD1,TRBJ1-1,TRBV19
TGCGCCAGCAGCCAAGTCAGACTAGGCATTCAGTACTTC,CASSQVRLGIQYF,13,NA,NA,TRBJ2-4,TRBV4-1
TGCGCCAGCAGTGGGCAGGGAGTTTGGGAAGCTTTCTTT,CASSGQGVWEAFF,13,NA,NA,TRBJ1-1,TRBV10-2
TGTGCCTGGAGTGTTGGGGCGAGCGGCAATCAGCCCCAGCATTTT,CAWSVGASGNQPQHF,15,NA,NA,TRBJ1-5,TRBV30
TGTGCCAGTAGTTCTATATCGGACTGGCAAAGAGGGGGCTACACCTTC,CASSSISDWQRGGYTF,16,NA,NA,TRBJ1-2,TRBV19
TGTGCCAGCAGCTTAGCGCCGCAGGTTGGACAGCCCCAGCATTTT,CASSLAPQVGQPQHF,15,few,NA,TRBJ1-5,TRBV7-7
TGTGCCACCAGCCCCCGCTCCCTCGGTGAAAAACTGTTTTTT,CATSPRSLGEKLFF,14,large,NA,TRBJ1-4,TRBV15
TGTGCCAGCAGTTCGTACAGGACAACTAATGAAAAACTGTTTTTT,CASSSYRTTNEKLFF,15,NA,NA,TRBJ1-4,TRBV6-8
TGTGCCACCAGCAGAGATCTAGCGGGGGACAATGAGCAGTTCTTC,CATSRDLAGDNEQFF,15,few,TRBD2,TRBJ2-1,TRBV15
TGCGCCAGCAGCCGGCTAGGGCCTACTAACACTGAAGCTTTCTTT,CASSRLGPTNTEAFF,15,few,NA,TRBJ1-1,TRBV4-1
TGTGCCAGCAGCCCCAGTGGGGGTCTCCCCGATACGCAGTATTTT,CASSPSGGLPDTQYF,15,few,NA,TRBJ2-3,TRBV11-3
TGTGCCAGCAGCTTGGAGGGACCGATCTACGAGCAGTACTTC,CASSLEGPIYEQYF,14,few,NA,TRBJ2-7,TRBV11-3
TGCGCCAGCAGCCAGTCCTTTGGCGGGAGCGGCAACAATGAGCAGTTCTTC,CASSQSFGGSGNNEQFF,17,large,TRBD2,TRBJ2-1,TRBV4-1